This passage covers 8 T cell receptor beta chains from one sample sequenced in a study of tumor-infiltrating lymphocytes in primary liver carcinoma (TCRdb year 2017). TRIzol reagent was used to extract blood RNA from unsorted whole blood, while the DNeasy Blood & Tissue kit provided the germline DNA. The sample was run on an Illumina HiSeq 2500. A constant-region primer and ProtoScript II reverse transcriptase were used to reverse-transcribe TCRbeta-specific cDNA from 500 ng total RNA. Three nested multiplex PCR rounds, following a slightly modified ARM-PCR procedure, were used to build the TCRbeta libraries. Each of the first two PCR rounds ran for approximately 10 cycles using multiplex TRBV1-TRBV30 forward primers together with a Cbeta reverse primer. TCRdb reworked the public reads: Q25 trimming with fastp, MiXCR clone assembly, productive beta chains retained. CDR3 protein sequences are deduplicated, and each keeps its most common genes and DNA. This sample holds 310,000 or so distinct CDR3 sequences; approximately 65% were observed only once. The ten largest clones represent 6.5% of the sample.

Sequencing used peripheral blood. These receptors originate from a man aged 40-55 years with primary liver carcinoma and hepatitis B virus infection.

Turning to this clonotype: One end of the junction does not line up with germline, which may come from a read error. The genes are TRBV5-6 and TRBJ1-6; D perhaps matches TRBD1 (5 bases). Germline loops: CDR1 SGHDT, CDR2 YYEEEE. The length of the CDR3 is 16 residues. CDR3 sequence (DNA): TGTACCAGCAGCTCCCGCTTTGAGACAGCCACTATCACCCTCCACTTT. It translates to CTSSSRFETATITLHF.

This clonotype was seen at least ten times. The chain is built from TRBV30 and TRBJ1-1; tentatively, D is TRBD1 (5 bases). CDR1 is GTSNPN, CDR2 SVGIG, per germline (reference sequence). Trimming pared 4 bases from V and 3 bases from J, leaving 9 bases between. The CDR3 spans 12 residues. The CDR3 DNA is TGTGCCTGGACCGGGGCCTACACTGAAGCTTTCTTT. This encodes CAWTGAYTEAFF.

A remark on this clonotype: Mismatch with germline at one junction end may stem from a read error. This rearrangement joins TRBV4-2 to TRBJ1-3; D perhaps matches TRBD1 (6 bases). Germline V gene sequence: CDR1 LGHNA, CDR2 YNFKEQ. This CDR3 comprises 15 residues. In nucleotides, the CDR3 is TGTACCAGCAGCCGACAGGTAGCTTTGGGAAACACCATATATTTT. Its translation is CTSSRQVALGNTIYF.

Comments on this clonotype: Since a much larger clone is just one base distant, this may be a read error. This chain links TRBV4-1 with TRBJ1-2; TRBD1 matches at 10 bases. Germline V gene sequence: CDR1 MGHRA, CDR2 YSYEKL. CDR3 length equals 14 residues. The DNA for the CDR3 is TGCGCCAGCAGCCAAGTCGGACAGGGGGACGGCTACATCTTC. The encoded protein is CASSQVGQGDGYIF.

Note on this clonotype: Given a much more abundant clone one base away, this may be a read error. CDR3 sequence: CACSLAVTGRGEQYF. The CDR3 DNA reads TGTGCCTGCAGTTTAGCGGTGACAGGGCGGGGTGAGCAGTACTTC. This chain connects TRBV12-3 or TRBV12-4 to TRBJ2-7; D is perhaps TRBD1 (7 bases). The CDR3 is 15 amino acids.

Details on this clonotype: One end of the junction varies from germline; a read error may be responsible. This chain joins TRBV11-1 and TRBJ2-1; possible D gene TRBD1, 5 bases. This CDR3 spans 13 amino acids. Germline lookup yields CDR1 SGHAT and CDR2 FQDESV (reference sequence). CDR3 bases: TGTACCAGCAGCTTAGTGGGGCACCATGAGCAGTTCTTC. Translated, it gives CTSSLVGHHEQFF.

Details on this clonotype: Being one base from a much bigger clone, this may be a read error. The rearrangement links TRBV29-1 to TRBJ1-2, with D unresolved. The germline V gene has CDR1 SQVTM and CDR2 ANQGSEA. This CDR3 region has 13 residues. Trimming shortened V by 0 bases and J by 4 bases, and 9 bases separated the two germline ends. This chain's CDR3 is CSVEEGRIYGYTF. The CDR3 region has the DNA TGCAGCGTTGAAGAAGGCAGGATCTATGGCTACACCTTC. The full variable domain, its missing parts supplied by reference TRBV29-1 and TRBJ1-2, is SAVISQKPSRDICQRGTSLTIQCQVDSQVTMMFWYRQQPGQSLTLIATANQGSEATYESGFVIDKFPISRPNLTFSTLTVSNMSPEDSSIYLCSVEEGRIYGYTFGSGTRLTVV.

This clonotype was found once. One end of the junction varies from germline; a read error may be responsible. The chain combines TRBV11-3 with TRBJ2-7, with D possibly being TRBD1 or TRBD2 (5 bases each). From germline, CDR1 is SGHNT and CDR2 YENEEA. CDR3 length: 13 residues. The CDR3 region is CVSSLGPMREQYF. DNA of the CDR3: TGTGTCAGCAGCCTGGGACCGATGAGGGAGCAGTACTTC. The full variable domain, in which reference TRBV11-3 and TRBJ2-7 provide the parts outside the CDR3, is EAGVVQSPRYKIIEKKQPVAFWCNPISGHNTLYWYLQNLGQGPELLIRYENEEAVDDSQLPKDRFSAERLKGVDSTLKIQPAELGDSAVYLCVSSLGPMREQYFGPGTRLTVT.